The rows below give T cell receptor beta chains drawn from one sample of a study of blood T cell repertoires in COVID-19. Assay used: immunoSEQ multiplex PCR; TCRdb lists only in-frame clones, some missing. The repertoire holds fewer than 200,000 clones, with around 77% as singletons. The sequenced material came from peripheral blood. The receptors shown here come from a man between 65 and 85 years old with active or convalescent COVID-19. CDR3s include the opening cysteine and the closing phenylalanine or tryptophan. Each record gives: clone size, D gene, J gene, V gene, CDR3 protein, CDR3 DNA. A D gene is named only where the DNA matches it firmly. Some rows mark clone size as missing; the rest say once, few, many or name a class of expanded clone.

>-|-|TRBJ1-1|TRBV6-5
CASSDSRGWDTEAFF
TGTGCCAGCAGTGACTCCCGGGGATGGGACACTGAAGCTTTCTTT
>-|-|TRBJ2-6|TRBV6-5
CASSITGSGANVLTF
TGTGCCAGCAGTATTACAGGCTCTGGGGCCAACGTCCTGACTTTC
>-|-|TRBJ2-6|TRBV19
CASSSHRARGANVLTF
TGTGCCAGTAGTAGTCACAGGGCACGGGGGGCCAACGTCCTGACTTTC
>-|TRBD2|TRBJ2-1|TRBV14
CASSHREGSYNEQFF
TGTGCCAGCAGCCACCGGGAGGGTTCCTACAATGAGCAGTTCTTC
>-|-|TRBJ2-1|TRBV7-8
CASSLGARNEQFF
TGTGCCAGCAGCTTAGGGGCCAGGAATGAGCAGTTCTTC
>-|TRBD1|TRBJ1-5|TRBV9
CASGQANQPQHF
TGTGCCAGCGGACAGGCAAATCAGCCCCAGCATTTT
>-|-|TRBJ1-2|TRBV10-3
CAISEFLGLQSSYGYTF
TGTGCCATCAGTGAGTTTTTGGGACTCCAAAGCAGCTATGGCTACACCTTC
>-|-|TRBJ2-1|TRBV7-8
CASSLTSRKFF
TGTGCCAGCAGCCTGACTAGTAGGAAGTTCTTC
>-|TRBD2|TRBJ2-1|TRBV19
CASSIEKRGNAYDNEQFF
TGTGCCAGTAGTATAGAGAAGCGGGGAAACGCTTACGACAATGAGCAGTTCTTC
>-|TRBD1|TRBJ2-7|TRBV6-6
CASSYSQGHEQYF
TGTGCCAGCAGTTATTCACAGGGGCACGAGCAGTACTTC
>-|-|TRBJ1-2|TRBV7-8
CASSLGPFVASYGYTF
TGTGCCAGCAGCTTAGGTCCCTTTGTAGCCTCCTATGGCTACACCTTC
>-|-|TRBJ1-2|TRBV12-3/TRBV12-4
CASSLAPGYGYTF
TGTGCCAGCAGTTTAGCCCCAGGGTATGGCTACACCTTC
>-|TRBD1|TRBJ2-7|TRBV7-6
CASSRTGAYEQYF
TGTGCCAGCAGCCGGACAGGGGCCTACGAGCAGTACTTC
>few|-|TRBJ1-2|TRBV27
CASSPRAGRYGYTF
TGTGCCAGCAGCCCCAGGGCAGGACGCTATGGCTACACCTTC
>few|TRBD2|TRBJ2-7|TRBV23-1
CASSQSIPWGGSYEQYF
TGCGCCAGCAGTCAATCGATTCCCTGGGGGGGCTCCTACGAGCAGTACTTC
>-|TRBD2|TRBJ2-7|TRBV7-2
CASSPRTGGTYEQYF
TGTGCCAGCAGCCCCAGGACGGGAGGGACCTACGAGCAGTACTTC
>-|-|TRBJ1-4|TRBV27
CASRSMTGRQTNEKLFF
TGTGCCAGCCGATCAATGACAGGAAGGCAAACTAATGAAAAACTGTTTTTT
>-|-|TRBJ2-7|TRBV28
CASSFGVESYEQYF
TGTGCCAGCAGTTTTGGTGTGGAGTCCTACGAGCAGTACTTC
>-|TRBD1|TRBJ1-1|TRBV30
CAWSVLGTGGPEAFF
TGTGCCTGGAGTGTACTGGGGACAGGCGGCCCTGAAGCTTTCTTT
>-|TRBD1|TRBJ2-5|TRBV18
CASSPRGQQETQYF
TGTGCCAGCTCACCACGGGGACAGCAAGAGACCCAGTACTTC
>many|-|TRBJ2-7|TRBV7-9
CASSSQGYEQYF
TGTGCCAGCAGCTCTCAGGGGTACGAGCAGTACTTC
>-|TRBD1|TRBJ1-2|TRBV4-1
CASSQLQGAVGYTF
TGCGCCAGCAGCCAGCTACAGGGGGCTGTGGGCTACACCTTC
>-|TRBD1|TRBJ1-5|TRBV29-1
CSDPDKTGIDQPQHF
TGCAGCGATCCCGACAAGACAGGGATTGATCAGCCCCAGCATTTT
>-|TRBD1|TRBJ1-6|TRBV6-1
CASSDGQGDSPLHF
TGTGCCAGCAGTGACGGACAGGGAGATTCACCCCTCCACTTT
>-|-|TRBJ1-1|TRBV11-3
CASSLGGGNTEAFF
TGTGCCAGCAGCTTAGGAGGGGGGAACACTGAAGCTTTCTTT
>-|TRBD1|TRBJ2-7|TRBV28
CASSLDRDPAEQYF
TGTGCCAGCAGTTTAGACAGGGACCCCGCCGAGCAGTACTTC
>-|-|TRBJ1-2|TRBV5-5
CASSPRGADYGYTF
TGTGCCAGCAGCCCCCGGGGGGCGGACTATGGCTACACCTTC
>-|TRBD1|TRBJ2-6|TRBV19
CASSTLGTGTSGANVLTF
TGTGCCAGTAGTACCCTCGGGACAGGGACCTCTGGGGCCAACGTCCTGACTTTC
>-|TRBD1|TRBJ1-4|TRBV7-9
CASSDGQGATNEKLFF
TGTGCCAGCAGTGACGGACAGGGCGCAACTAATGAAAAACTGTTTTTT
>-|TRBD2|TRBJ2-1|TRBV5-1
CASSRVTSGSKNEQFF
TGCGCCAGCAGCCGGGTGACTAGCGGGAGTAAAAATGAGCAGTTCTTC
>-|-|TRBJ1-2|TRBV3-1/TRBV3-2
CASSPGSGADYGYTF
TGTGCCAGCAGCCCCGGGTCAGGGGCGGACTATGGCTACACCTTC
>-|TRBD1|TRBJ2-4|TRBV10-3
CAIGQGADIQYF
TGTGCCATCGGACAGGGGGCAGACATTCAGTACTTC
>-|-|TRBJ1-4|TRBV24-1
CATEVSGSLFF
TGTGCCACCGAAGTTTCAGGGTCACTGTTTTTT
>-|TRBD2|TRBJ2-5|TRBV10-2
CASNELAGGPGTQYF
TGCGCCAGCAACGAACTAGCGGGGGGGCCGGGGACCCAGTACTTC
>-|TRBD2|TRBJ2-7|TRBV3-1/TRBV3-2
CASSHGTTNQQYF
TGTGCCAGCAGCCACGGGACTACTAATCAGCAGTACTTC
>-|TRBD2|TRBJ2-1|TRBV5-5
CASRSSSGGANEQFF
TGTGCCAGCAGGTCTTCTAGCGGGGGGGCCAATGAGCAGTTCTTC
>-|TRBD2|TRBJ2-5|TRBV7-9
CASSTGLAGNQETQYF
TGTGCCAGCAGCACGGGACTAGCGGGCAACCAAGAGACCCAGTACTTC
>-|TRBD2|TRBJ2-3|TRBV10-3
CAISVGAGGLTDTQYF
TGTGCCATCAGTGTAGGTGCGGGGGGGCTCACAGATACGCAGTATTTT
>-|-|TRBJ2-1|TRBV7-9
CASTSPRSYNEQFF
TGTGCCAGCACCTCGCCTAGGTCCTACAATGAGCAGTTCTTC
>few|-|TRBJ2-2|TRBV9
CASSVIGDTGELFF
TGTGCCAGCAGCGTCATAGGGGACACCGGGGAGCTGTTTTTT
>-|TRBD2|TRBJ2-1|TRBV7-9
CASSLGPGLEDDEQFF
TGTGCCAGCAGCTTGGGCCCGGGACTAGAGGACGATGAGCAGTTCTTC
>-|TRBD1|TRBJ2-7|TRBV12-3/TRBV12-4
CASRLGGLPEQYF
TGTGCCAGCAGGTTAGGGGGCCTCCCCGAGCAGTACTTC
>-|-|TRBJ1-5|TRBV4-2
CASSQEGRVNQPQHF
TGTGCCAGCAGCCAAGAAGGCAGGGTAAATCAGCCCCAGCATTTT
>-|-|TRBJ2-2|TRBV11-2
CASSSYRATGELFF
TGTGCCAGCAGCTCCTACAGGGCCACCGGGGAGCTGTTTTTT
>once|TRBD1|TRBJ2-2|TRBV10-1
CASSDRLGTGELFF
TGCGCCAGTTCGGACAGGTTAGGCACCGGGGAGCTGTTTTTT
>-|TRBD1|TRBJ1-5|TRBV5-1
CASSPGQDYSNQPQHF
TGCGCCAGCAGCCCGGGACAGGACTATAGCAATCAGCCCCAGCATTTT
>-|-|TRBJ2-2|TRBV5-1
CASSTEAGELFF
TGCGCCAGCAGTACGGAGGCCGGGGAGCTGTTTTTT
>-|-|TRBJ2-3|TRBV6-1
CASSEDGGGLGGTDTQYF
TGTGCCAGCAGTGAAGATGGCGGAGGGTTAGGGGGCACAGATACGCAGTATTTT
>-|TRBD1|TRBJ1-2|TRBV4-1
CASSHTLVRGPNHGYTF
TGCGCCAGCAGCCATACCCTGGTCAGGGGGCCTAACCACGGCTACACCTTC
>-|TRBD2|TRBJ2-1|TRBV10-3
CAIGAGGTNEQFF
TGTGCCATCGGGGCGGGAGGAACCAATGAGCAGTTCTTC
>-|TRBD2|TRBJ2-1|TRBV4-1
CASSQKRTSGGNEQFF
TGCGCCAGCAGCCAAAAACGGACTAGCGGGGGGAATGAGCAGTTCTTC
>once|TRBD1|TRBJ1-6|TRBV2
CASSVNQGAGSPLHF
TGTGCCAGCAGTGTCAACCAGGGGGCCGGTTCACCCCTCCACTTT
>-|-|TRBJ2-2|TRBV14
CASSQDWPNTGELFF
TGTGCCAGCAGCCAAGATTGGCCCAACACCGGGGAGCTGTTTTTT
>-|-|TRBJ2-3|TRBV2
CASSRGTVGTDTQYF
TGTGCCAGCAGTCGGGGGACGGTCGGCACAGATACGCAGTATTTT
>-|-|TRBJ2-7|TRBV6-6
CASSSTRFRYYEQYF
TGTGCCAGCAGCTCGACTAGATTCCGGTACTACGAGCAGTACTTC
>-|TRBD2|TRBJ2-4|TRBV4-1
CASSQDGIPGRDIQYF
TGCGCCAGCAGCCAAGACGGAATCCCAGGGAGGGACATTCAGTACTTC
>-|TRBD1|TRBJ2-7|TRBV4-2
CASSQDRGDRVQYF
TGTGCCAGCAGCCAAGATCGGGGGGACAGGGTGCAGTACTTC